The rows below give T cell receptor beta chains drawn from one sample of a study of blood T cell repertoires in COVID-19. Sequenced by immunoSEQ multiplex PCR; TCRdb stores in-frame clones only, minus some. The sample includes under 250,000 clones, 88% of them seen just once. The sample consisted of peripheral blood. These receptor sequences come from a woman in her twenties or thirties with COVID-19, enrolled during active disease. The CDR3 runs from the conserved cysteine through the conserved F or W. The order of the fields is J gene, D gene, V gene, clone size, CDR3 length, CDR3 DNA, CDR3 protein. The D gene is left open where the match is weak. Some rows have no size entry. The others give once, few or many, or a class for an expanded clone.

J gene: TRBJ2-2; D gene: -; V gene: TRBV13; clone size: -; CDR3 length: 13; CDR3 DNA: TGTGCCAGCTGTGAGGGTAACACCGGGGAGCTGTTTTTT; CDR3 protein: CASCEGNTGELFF
J gene: TRBJ2-5; D gene: TRBD2; V gene: TRBV13; clone size: -; CDR3 length: 15; CDR3 DNA: TGTGCCAGCAGCTCCGGACTAGCGGGGCCGGAGACCCAGTACTTC; CDR3 protein: CASSSGLAGPETQYF
J gene: TRBJ1-2; D gene: TRBD1; V gene: TRBV28; clone size: -; CDR3 length: 14; CDR3 DNA: TGTGCCAGCAGTTTAAGGGGGCTGGACTATGGCTACACCTTC; CDR3 protein: CASSLRGLDYGYTF
J gene: TRBJ2-1; D gene: TRBD2; V gene: TRBV7-2; clone size: -; CDR3 length: 14; CDR3 DNA: TGTGCCAGCAGCCGCCCGGGAGGAGGCAATGAGCAGTTCTTC; CDR3 protein: CASSRPGGGNEQFF
J gene: TRBJ2-3; D gene: -; V gene: TRBV7-5; clone size: once; CDR3 length: 17; CDR3 DNA: TGTGCCAGAAGCTTGATACACACTAGCGGGTACACAGATACGCAGTATTTT; CDR3 protein: CARSLIHTSGYTDTQYF
J gene: TRBJ2-3; D gene: -; V gene: TRBV29-1; clone size: -; CDR3 length: 14; CDR3 DNA: TGCAGCGTTGAAGAGGTACTCAGCACAGATACGCAGTATTTT; CDR3 protein: CSVEEVLSTDTQYF
J gene: TRBJ1-5; D gene: TRBD1; V gene: TRBV18; clone size: -; CDR3 length: 15; CDR3 DNA: TGTGCCAGCTCACCACCCGGCAGGGGGCTCCAGCCCCAGCATTTT; CDR3 protein: CASSPPGRGLQPQHF
J gene: TRBJ2-3; D gene: TRBD2; V gene: TRBV7-2; clone size: -; CDR3 length: 19; CDR3 DNA: TGTGCCAGCAGCTCCGCCGGACTAGCGGGGGCCCTAAGCACAGATACGCAGTATTTT; CDR3 protein: CASSSAGLAGALSTDTQYF
J gene: TRBJ2-3; D gene: -; V gene: TRBV27; clone size: -; CDR3 length: 14; CDR3 DNA: TGTGCCAGCAGTTTGGCGGGGAGCACAGATACGCAGTATTTT; CDR3 protein: CASSLAGSTDTQYF
J gene: TRBJ2-5; D gene: TRBD1; V gene: TRBV5-1; clone size: -; CDR3 length: 16; CDR3 DNA: TGCGCCAGCAGCTTGGCCCCGGACAGGGGCCAAGAGACCCAGTACTTC; CDR3 protein: CASSLAPDRGQETQYF
J gene: TRBJ2-7; D gene: -; V gene: TRBV27; clone size: -; CDR3 length: 14; CDR3 DNA: TGTGCCAGCAGTTTATCCCCTAATAAGTACGAGCAGTACTTC; CDR3 protein: CASSLSPNKYEQYF
J gene: TRBJ2-3; D gene: TRBD1; V gene: TRBV5-6; clone size: -; CDR3 length: 15; CDR3 DNA: TGTGCCAGCAGCAAATGGACAGGCCACACAGATACGCAGTATTTT; CDR3 protein: CASSKWTGHTDTQYF
J gene: TRBJ2-3; D gene: -; V gene: TRBV5-1; clone size: -; CDR3 length: 13; CDR3 DNA: TGCGCCAGCTGGCAGGGCAGTTCGGATACGCAGTATTTT; CDR3 protein: CASWQGSSDTQYF
J gene: TRBJ2-7; D gene: TRBD2; V gene: TRBV27; clone size: -; CDR3 length: 15; CDR3 DNA: TGTGCCAGCAGCTCCGCGGGGGGGACGGGATACGAGCAGTACTTC; CDR3 protein: CASSSAGGTGYEQYF
J gene: TRBJ1-4; D gene: -; V gene: TRBV15; clone size: -; CDR3 length: 14; CDR3 DNA: TGTGCCACCAGCAGGCAACAGGGTTACGAAAAACTGTTTTTT; CDR3 protein: CATSRQQGYEKLFF
J gene: TRBJ1-5; D gene: -; V gene: TRBV24-1; clone size: few; CDR3 length: 17; CDR3 DNA: TGTGCCACCAGTGATTCCACACAGGGCCGCCAGAATCAGCCCCAGCATTTT; CDR3 protein: CATSDSTQGRQNQPQHF
J gene: TRBJ2-2; D gene: -; V gene: TRBV27; clone size: -; CDR3 length: 15; CDR3 DNA: TGTGCCAGCAGTTTTTTCACATCGAACACCGGGGAGCTGTTTTTT; CDR3 protein: CASSFFTSNTGELFF
J gene: TRBJ2-1; D gene: TRBD2; V gene: TRBV4-3; clone size: -; CDR3 length: 16; CDR3 DNA: TGCGCCAGCAGCGAAACCCGTGGGGGGGGAGACAATGAGCAGTTCTTC; CDR3 protein: CASSETRGGGDNEQFF
J gene: TRBJ2-5; D gene: TRBD1; V gene: TRBV15; clone size: -; CDR3 length: 17; CDR3 DNA: TGTGCCACCAGCAGAGGGTGGGGACAGGGGCATCAAGAGACCCAGTACTTC; CDR3 protein: CATSRGWGQGHQETQYF
J gene: TRBJ1-2; D gene: TRBD1; V gene: TRBV6-6; clone size: -; CDR3 length: 16; CDR3 DNA: TGTGCCAGCAGTTACCCCAGGGGGCAGGCCCATGGGGGCTACACCTTC; CDR3 protein: CASSYPRGQAHGGYTF
J gene: TRBJ2-3; D gene: TRBD1; V gene: TRBV29-1; clone size: -; CDR3 length: 13; CDR3 DNA: TGCACGAGCAGGACAGGGATTACAGATACGCAGTATTTT; CDR3 protein: CTSRTGITDTQYF
J gene: TRBJ1-1; D gene: -; V gene: TRBV15; clone size: -; CDR3 length: 14; CDR3 DNA: TGTGCCACCAGCAGAGGGGTGGCGGACACTGAAGCTTTCTTT; CDR3 protein: CATSRGVADTEAFF
J gene: TRBJ1-3; D gene: -; V gene: TRBV4-1; clone size: -; CDR3 length: 18; CDR3 DNA: TGCGCCAGCAGCCAAGATGCGAACTTCCCTTACTCTGGAAACACCATATATTTT; CDR3 protein: CASSQDANFPYSGNTIYF